This T cell receptor beta chain was obtained from a study of T cell responses to AZD1222 COVID-19 vaccine (dated by TCRdb to 2020 to 2023). The study in broad terms: Because spike-specific TCR depth and breadth did not differ between the two schedules, AZD1222 recipients who got a second dose at roughly 4 weeks were pooled with those who got a second dose at roughly 12 weeks. TCR sequencing was performed for 230 to 250 trial participants, of whom about 200 were given two doses of AZD1222 and some 26 were given two doses of MenACWY control vaccine. Trial participants were enrolled by age into 18-55, 56-69 and 70-plus year subgroups, with 148, 28 and 57 TCR-sequenced participants respectively.

In the paper's terms, the time point label means: baseline before first vaccination. The vaccinee samples were drawn from two UK trials, COV001 and COV002, one of which was a single-blind randomized controlled phase 2/3 trial testing AZD1222 (ChAdOx1 nCoV-19) in healthy adults. For TCRbeta chain sequencing, PBMC samples were collected from trial participants at day 0 and at day 28 after the second dose. The CDR3, cysteine through phenylalanine, is 13 amino acids long. Just CDR3 DNA is preserved here, 39 bases in frame from base 1. Sequences MNHEY (CDR1) and SVGAGI (CDR2) are obtained from the germline V gene. V is shortened by 5 bases, J by 7 bases, and the region joining them spans 11 bases. The CDR3 regions of human TCRbeta chains were analyzed by immunosequencing. Under the source paper's analysis protocol: TCRs in the repertoires were matched against a reference library of SARS-CoV-2-specific TCRs that had been generated with the MIRA antigen-specificity platform. Breadth was defined as the fraction of unique TCRs that were SARS-CoV-2-associated. Depth was defined as the fraction of total T cells that were SARS-CoV-2-associated. Using the MIRA data, each spike-specific TCR was mapped to the spike region that the TCR reacts to and placed in a CD4 or CD8 class. Log10-transformed breadth and depth values were compared by one-way ANOVA with Sidak's multiple comparisons tests. TCRdb took over this immuneACCESS table, retaining in-frame rearrangements with V and J assigned. Such tables are incomplete; in checked studies, under half of the missing clones stem from an unresolved V gene, and the remainder is unexplained. That table furnishes V, J and clone size, whereas the DNA furnished D and trimming. This sample is represented by some 120,000 clones; roughly 85% of them were singletons. 1.6% of the sample goes to the ten largest clones.

Points the paper makes about the study in general: The whole spike protein was spanned by vaccine-associated CD4 TCRs, and dominant responses were seen in regions 160-218 and 743-854. The 56-69-year group was small, and its depth increase did not reach significance, likely because of low power. Spike-specific TCR breadth and depth rose significantly after two AZD1222 doses compared with day 0 and with MenACWY recipients. Because no day 14 peak-response samples were available, repertoires were characterized only after the peak T cell response. Most participants were white British and females outnumbered males, and the authors suggested that clonal diversity may have been underestimated. Nearly half of unique spike-specific TCRs reportedly recognized epitopes outside regions mutated in the B.1.351 and B.1.1.7 variants. Only five or six AZD1222 recipients were SARS-CoV-2 seropositive at baseline, limiting conclusions about previously exposed vaccinees.

As to this clone: Its antigen has not been determined. The record has no base qualities; no much larger clone is one base away.

Source: peripheral blood, taken on day 0 of AZD1222 vaccination. The chain couples TRBV6-5 to TRBJ2-2; no D segment can be confidently identified. The TCR originated in an adult in good health. The sequence in DNA is TGTGCCAGCAGTAGGGTTAGAGGCGGGGAGCTGTTTTTT. Its product reads: CASSRVRGGELFF.